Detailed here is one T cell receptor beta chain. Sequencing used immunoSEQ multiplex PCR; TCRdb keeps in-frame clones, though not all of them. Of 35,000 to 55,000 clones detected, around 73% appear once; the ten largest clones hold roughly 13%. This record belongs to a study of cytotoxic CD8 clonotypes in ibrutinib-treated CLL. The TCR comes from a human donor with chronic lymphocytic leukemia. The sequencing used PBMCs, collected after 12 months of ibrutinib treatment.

CDR3 residues: CAISDQATNEKLFF. The CDR3 region has the DNA TGTGCCATCAGTGACCAGGCAACTAATGAAAAACTGTTTTTT. The chain joins TRBV10-3 to TRBJ1-4, with D unresolved. Per the germline V gene, CDR1 is ENHRY and CDR2 is SYGVKD. The CDR3 extends over 14 amino acids. Trimming cost V 3 bases and J 0 bases, with 5 bases left between them.